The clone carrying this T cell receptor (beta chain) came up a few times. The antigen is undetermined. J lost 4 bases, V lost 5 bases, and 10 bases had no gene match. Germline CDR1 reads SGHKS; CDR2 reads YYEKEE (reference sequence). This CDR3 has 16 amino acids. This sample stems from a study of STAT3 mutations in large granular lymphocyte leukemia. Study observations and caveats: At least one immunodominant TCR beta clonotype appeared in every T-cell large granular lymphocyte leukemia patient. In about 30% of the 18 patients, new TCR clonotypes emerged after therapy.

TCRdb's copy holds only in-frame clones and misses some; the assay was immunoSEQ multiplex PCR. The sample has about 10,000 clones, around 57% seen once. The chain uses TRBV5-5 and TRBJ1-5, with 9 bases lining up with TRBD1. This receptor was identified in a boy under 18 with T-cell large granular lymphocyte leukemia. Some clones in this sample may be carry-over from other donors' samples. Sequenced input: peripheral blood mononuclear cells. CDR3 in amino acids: CASSYGQGSPNQPQHF. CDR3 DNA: TGTGCCAGCAGTTATGGACAGGGGAGCCCGAATCAGCCCCAGCATTTT.